This T cell receptor (beta chain) was found in a study of T-cell reconstitution after alpha-beta-depleted transplantation in children. V was clipped by 3 bases and J by 9 bases, with 12 bases between them. Germline assignment: CDR1 MNHEY and CDR2 SMNVEV (reference sequence). CDR3 length: 13 residues. Preparation of the TCRbeta library was carried out with unique molecular identifiers. MiXCR, applied by TCRdb to the PCR reads, yields one record per CDR3 protein. The table records about 130,000 distinct CDR3 sequences, roughly 10% of them present only once. The study, taken as a whole, reports: Some patients' high day-60 TCRbeta diversity was traced to surviving recipient T cells and thymic progenitors.

This clonotype was counted many times. Its antigen is not known. The sequence derives from a girl under three years old who had a stem cell transplant for combined immunodeficiency, so the T cells may come from the graft donor. The sample consisted of PBMCs, mostly from graft donor cells, taken 180 days after TCRalphabeta/CD19-depleted stem cell transplant. The chain has TRBV27 and TRBJ1-5; D remains unclear. The CDR3 sequence: CASSLDGLGPQHF. The CDR3 bases are TGTGCCAGCAGTTTGGACGGCCTGGGGCCCCAGCATTTT.